A selection of T cell receptor beta chains follows, all from one sample in a study of CD8 T cells in ankylosing spondylitis. TCRdb passed the 5' RACE reads through MiXCR, listing each CDR3 protein once. The profile shows approximately 350,000 distinct CDR3 sequences, approximately 22% of them singletons. The sample comprised blood, either unsorted or a sorted T cell fraction (not recorded which). These receptors were obtained from a male donor with ankylosing spondylitis or in good health (not recorded which). Both conserved end residues are part of each CDR3. Fields, in order: D gene, J gene, V gene, clone size, CDR3 protein. The D gene is left open where the match is weak. The size of a clone is reported for some rows only, either as once, few or many, or as a class for expanded clones.

- | TRBJ2-7 | TRBV7-2 | - | CASSLVVPSYEQYF
- | TRBJ2-3 | TRBV10-3 | - | CAISEPGQVADTQYF
- | TRBJ2-5 | TRBV12-3/TRBV12-4 | many | CASSDGYQETQYF
- | TRBJ1-2 | TRBV29-1 | few | CSVADSNYGYTF
- | TRBJ1-5 | TRBV2 | - | CASSERDNQPQHF
TRBD2 | TRBJ2-7 | TRBV20-1 | few | CSARASGGYEQYF
TRBD1 | TRBJ2-2 | TRBV5-1 | - | CASRLTGSGTGELFF
- | TRBJ2-5 | TRBV15 | - | CATSATRETQYF
- | TRBJ2-3 | TRBV27 | - | CALSLLDLKIDYPTDTQYF
TRBD1 | TRBJ2-1 | TRBV7-3 | - | CASSLWTGPLMYNEQFF
- | TRBJ2-1 | TRBV2 | - | CASNRNPYNEQFF
- | TRBJ2-5 | TRBV20-1 | few | CSARDAYPLQETQYF
- | TRBJ2-2 | TRBV7-3 | few | CASSLTGAENTGELFF
TRBD2 | TRBJ2-3 | TRBV12-3/TRBV12-4 | few | CASSPSAGGLTDTQYF
- | TRBJ2-3 | TRBV11-1 | few | CASSPWGGEMDTQYF
- | TRBJ2-2 | TRBV12-3/TRBV12-4 | - | CASSVGTPNTGELFF
TRBD1 | TRBJ2-7 | TRBV10-1 | - | CASSESIQGETYEQYF
- | TRBJ2-7 | TRBV9 | few | CASSVGDSDEQYF
TRBD2 | TRBJ2-1 | TRBV9 | - | CASNGATGGLYNEQFF
- | TRBJ2-7 | TRBV29-1 | - | CSPSRTGTYEQYF
- | TRBJ2-7 | TRBV20-1 | few | CSAYSPQGPYEQYF
- | TRBJ2-7 | TRBV11-2 | - | CASSSLTGKSYEQYF
- | TRBJ1-4 | TRBV4-1 | few | CASSAGQLNEKLFF
TRBD1 | TRBJ1-4 | TRBV3-1 | - | CASSLGQGADNEKLFF
TRBD2 | TRBJ2-3 | TRBV9 | - | CASSPGGPVGADTQYF
- | TRBJ1-2 | TRBV28 | few | CASSLTAYGYTF
- | TRBJ2-7 | TRBV29-1 | few | CSVGGRGRNYEQYF
- | TRBJ1-5 | TRBV6-4 | few | CASTVGEVQPQHF
- | TRBJ2-1 | TRBV2 | few | CARGNSGTRQFF
TRBD1 | TRBJ2-2 | TRBV10-3 | few | CAISVGQGSAGELFF
- | TRBJ2-7 | TRBV4-1 | - | CASSRRDISYEQYF
- | TRBJ2-7 | TRBV7-9 | few | CASSPQGSGGYEQYF
- | TRBJ2-7 | TRBV11-2 | few | CASRGEERDTYEQYF
- | TRBJ2-7 | TRBV6-2/TRBV6-3 | - | CASTPGYYEQYF
- | TRBJ2-5 | TRBV7-9 | - | CASSSRGAGETQYF
- | TRBJ2-7 | TRBV27 | - | CASRLTGRYEQYF
- | TRBJ2-7 | TRBV12-3/TRBV12-4 | - | CASSEGSGEQYF
- | TRBJ2-7 | TRBV7-9 | - | CASSSPPGEQYF
- | TRBJ2-7 | TRBV7-9 | - | CASSLEHHEQYF
TRBD1 | TRBJ2-5 | TRBV12-3/TRBV12-4 | - | CASSLTGTGGETQYF
- | TRBJ2-2 | TRBV6-5 | - | CASSYGQTNTGELFF
- | TRBJ2-1 | TRBV5-1 | - | CASSNGRGSSYNEQFF
- | TRBJ2-3 | TRBV3-1 | - | CASSQAGLQDTQYF
- | TRBJ2-2 | TRBV29-1 | - | CSVDSTSVGELFF
TRBD1 | TRBJ1-5 | TRBV12-3/TRBV12-4 | - | CASSLGQGENQPQHF
- | TRBJ2-5 | TRBV4-1 | few | CASSQDILGVEETQYF
- | TRBJ2-5 | TRBV7-9 | few | CASSGPSETQYF
- | TRBJ2-1 | TRBV5-5 | - | CASSFGSGVSPYNEQFF
- | TRBJ1-1 | TRBV5-6 | - | CASSPWARYTEAFF
- | TRBJ2-7 | TRBV28 | - | CASSSPLSEQYF
- | TRBJ2-3 | TRBV28 | once | CASSPRLWDGILDTQYF
- | TRBJ2-7 | TRBV6-1 | - | CASSLEKLPYEQYF
- | TRBJ1-1 | TRBV12-3/TRBV12-4 | - | CASSPDGEAFF
- | TRBJ1-5 | TRBV12-3/TRBV12-4 | - | CASSFLVSRNSNQPQHF
- | TRBJ2-3 | TRBV12-3/TRBV12-4 | - | CASRDSSDTQYF
- | TRBJ2-5 | TRBV11-2 | - | CASSRNDLQWTQYF
- | TRBJ1-1 | TRBV20-1 | - | CSARTTRGTEAFF
- | TRBJ2-2 | TRBV24-1 | - | CATSDPESVTGELFF
TRBD2 | TRBJ2-2 | TRBV7-9 | few | CASTARGGGGELFF